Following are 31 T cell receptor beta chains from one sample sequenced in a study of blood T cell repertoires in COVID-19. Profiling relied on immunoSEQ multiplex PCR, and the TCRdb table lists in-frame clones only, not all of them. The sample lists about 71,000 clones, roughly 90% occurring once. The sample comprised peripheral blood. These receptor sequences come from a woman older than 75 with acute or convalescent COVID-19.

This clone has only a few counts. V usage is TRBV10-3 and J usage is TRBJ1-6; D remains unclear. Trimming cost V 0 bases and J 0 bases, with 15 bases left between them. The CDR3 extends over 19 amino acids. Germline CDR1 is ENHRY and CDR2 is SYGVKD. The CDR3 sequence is CAISESELQLSSYNSPLHF. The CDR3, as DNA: TGTGCCATCAGTGAGTCCGAGTTACAGTTGAGCTCCTATAATTCACCCCTCCACTTT.

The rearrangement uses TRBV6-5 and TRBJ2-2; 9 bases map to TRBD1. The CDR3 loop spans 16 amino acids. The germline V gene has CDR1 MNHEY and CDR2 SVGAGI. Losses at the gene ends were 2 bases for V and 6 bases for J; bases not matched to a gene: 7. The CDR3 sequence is CASSYTGTGKAGELFF. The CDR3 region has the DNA TGTGCCAGCAGTTACACCGGGACAGGGAAGGCCGGGGAGCTGTTTTTT.

CDR3 DNA sequence: TGTGCCAGCAGCCAAGAGCTAGCGGGGGGCACAGATACGCAGTATTTT. Protein sequence: CASSQELAGGTDTQYF. The chain employs TRBV4-2 and TRBJ2-3; 10 positions agree with TRBD2. This CDR3 contains 16 residues. CDR1 LGHNA and CDR2 YNFKEQ come from the germline V gene. The J segment lost 1 base and the V segment lost 0 bases, leaving 1 base of the junction unmatched.

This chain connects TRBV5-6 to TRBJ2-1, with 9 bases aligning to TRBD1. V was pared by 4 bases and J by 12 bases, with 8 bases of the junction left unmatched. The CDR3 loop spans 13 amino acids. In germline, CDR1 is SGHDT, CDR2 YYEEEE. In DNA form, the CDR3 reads TGTGCCAGCAGCAACAGGGGGCTGGGGAGGCAGTTCTTC. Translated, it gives CASSNRGLGRQFF.

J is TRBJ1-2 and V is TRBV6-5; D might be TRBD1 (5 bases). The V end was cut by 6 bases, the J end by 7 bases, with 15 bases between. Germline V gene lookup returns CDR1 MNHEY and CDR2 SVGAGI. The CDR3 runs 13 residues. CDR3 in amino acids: CASRETARSGYTF. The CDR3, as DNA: TGTGCCAGCAGAGAGACAGCGCGCTCTGGCTACACCTTC.

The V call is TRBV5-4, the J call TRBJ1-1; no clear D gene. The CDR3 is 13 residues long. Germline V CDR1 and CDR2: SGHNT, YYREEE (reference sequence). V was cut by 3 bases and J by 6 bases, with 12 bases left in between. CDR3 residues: CASSSTVVSEAFF. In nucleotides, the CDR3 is TGTGCCAGCAGCTCGACTGTAGTTTCTGAAGCTTTCTTT.

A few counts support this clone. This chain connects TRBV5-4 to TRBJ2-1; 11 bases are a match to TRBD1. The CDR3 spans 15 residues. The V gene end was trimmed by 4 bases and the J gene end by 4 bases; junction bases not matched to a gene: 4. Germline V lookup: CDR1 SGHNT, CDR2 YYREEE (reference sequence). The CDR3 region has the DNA TGTGCCAGCAGCACCCGGGACAGGGGGTACAATGAGCAGTTCTTC. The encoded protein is CASSTRDRGYNEQFF.

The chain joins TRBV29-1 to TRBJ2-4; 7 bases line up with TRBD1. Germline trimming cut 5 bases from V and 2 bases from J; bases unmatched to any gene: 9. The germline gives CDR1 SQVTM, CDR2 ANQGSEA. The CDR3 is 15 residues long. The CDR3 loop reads CSVLTTGRTKNIQYF. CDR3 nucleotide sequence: TGCAGCGTTTTAACGACAGGGAGAACCAAAAACATTCAGTACTTC. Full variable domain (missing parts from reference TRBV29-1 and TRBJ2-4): SAVISQKPSRDICQRGTSLTIQCQVDSQVTMMFWYRQQPGQSLTLIATANQGSEATYESGFVIDKFPISRPNLTFSTLTVSNMSPEDSSIYLCSVLTTGRTKNIQYFGAGTRLSVL.

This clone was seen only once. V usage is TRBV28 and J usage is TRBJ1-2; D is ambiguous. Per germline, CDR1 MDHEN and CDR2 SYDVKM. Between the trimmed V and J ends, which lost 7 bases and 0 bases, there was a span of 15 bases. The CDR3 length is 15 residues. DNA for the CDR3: TGTGCCAGCACCACCCCGGGAGGAACTAACTATGGCTACACCTTC. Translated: CASTTPGGTNYGYTF.

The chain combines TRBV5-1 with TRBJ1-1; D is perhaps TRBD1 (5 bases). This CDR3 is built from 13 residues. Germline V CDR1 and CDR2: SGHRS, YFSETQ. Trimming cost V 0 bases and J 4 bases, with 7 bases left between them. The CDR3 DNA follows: TGCGCCAGCAGCTTGGAAGGGGTCACTGAAGCTTTCTTT. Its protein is CASSLEGVTEAFF.

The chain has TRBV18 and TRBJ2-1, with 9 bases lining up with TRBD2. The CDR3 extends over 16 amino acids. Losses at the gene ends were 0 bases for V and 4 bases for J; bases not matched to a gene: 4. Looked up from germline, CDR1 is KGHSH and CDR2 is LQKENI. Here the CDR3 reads CASSPPLAGTYNEQFF. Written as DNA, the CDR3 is TGTGCCAGCTCACCACCGCTAGCGGGAACATACAATGAGCAGTTCTTC.

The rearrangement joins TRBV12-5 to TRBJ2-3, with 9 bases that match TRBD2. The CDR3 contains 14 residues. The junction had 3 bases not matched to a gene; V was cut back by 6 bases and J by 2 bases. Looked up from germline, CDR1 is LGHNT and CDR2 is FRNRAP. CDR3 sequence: CASGLAGTTDTQYF. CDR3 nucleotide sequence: TGTGCTAGTGGCCTAGCGGGGACCACAGATACGCAGTATTTT.

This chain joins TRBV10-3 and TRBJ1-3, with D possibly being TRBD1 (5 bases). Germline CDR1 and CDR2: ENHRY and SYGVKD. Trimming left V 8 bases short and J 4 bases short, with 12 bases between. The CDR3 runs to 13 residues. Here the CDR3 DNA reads TGTGCCATCGCGCGGACACAGGGAAACACCATATATTTT. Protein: CAIARTQGNTIYF.

The CDR3 loop reads CASSQVRGVRRETQYF. CDR3 DNA: TGCGCCAGCAGCCAAGTGCGGGGAGTGAGGCGAGAGACCCAGTACTTC. This sequence joins TRBV4-1 and TRBJ2-5, with D maybe TRBD2 (6 bases). CDR3 length: 16 amino acids. Looked up from germline, CDR1 is MGHRA and CDR2 is YSYEKL. V was trimmed by 1 base and J by 4 bases, leaving 16 bases between them.

CDR3 sequence reads: CASSSLSLNYGYTF. The DNA of the CDR3 is TGTGCCAGCTCATCCCTTAGCCTCAACTATGGCTACACCTTC. J is TRBJ1-2 and V is TRBV18, with unresolved D. The CDR3 is 14 residues long. V was pared by 5 bases and J by 2 bases, with 12 bases between. CDR1 is KGHSH and CDR2 is LQKENI in the germline V gene.

CDR3 in amino acids: CASSSRTGRKSEAFF. In nucleotides, the CDR3 is TGTGCCAGCAGCTCTCGGACAGGTCGGAAGTCTGAAGCTTTCTTT. V usage is TRBV5-4 and J usage is TRBJ1-1; 7 bases align to TRBD1. The CDR3 is 15 residues long. V shed 3 bases, J shed 6 bases, and the junction held 11 bases outside the gene matches. CDR1 and CDR2 (germline): SGHNT, YYREEE (reference sequence).

CDR3 coding DNA: TGCGCCAGCAGTGAGGGGCGCAATCAGCCCCAGCATTTT. It yields the protein CASSEGRNQPQHF. The J gene is TRBJ1-5, the V gene TRBV10-2; D is unclear. The V gene's germline CDR1 is WSHSY and CDR2 SAAADI. V was pared by 2 bases and J by 2 bases, with 4 bases between. The CDR3 contains 13 residues.

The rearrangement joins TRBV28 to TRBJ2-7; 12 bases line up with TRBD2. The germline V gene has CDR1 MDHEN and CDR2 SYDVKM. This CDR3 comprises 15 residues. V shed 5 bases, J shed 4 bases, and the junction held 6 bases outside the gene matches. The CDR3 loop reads CASSPTSGRHYEQYF. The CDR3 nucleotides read TGTGCCAGCAGTCCCACTAGCGGGAGGCATTACGAGCAGTACTTC.

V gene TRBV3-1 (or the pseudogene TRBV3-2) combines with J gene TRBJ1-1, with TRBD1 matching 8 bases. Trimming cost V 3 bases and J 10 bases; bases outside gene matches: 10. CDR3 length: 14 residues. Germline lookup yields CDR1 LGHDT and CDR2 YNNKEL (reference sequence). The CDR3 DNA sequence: TGTGCCAGCAGCCACTCCGGACAGGGATTTTTAGCTTTCTTT. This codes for CASSHSGQGFLAFF.

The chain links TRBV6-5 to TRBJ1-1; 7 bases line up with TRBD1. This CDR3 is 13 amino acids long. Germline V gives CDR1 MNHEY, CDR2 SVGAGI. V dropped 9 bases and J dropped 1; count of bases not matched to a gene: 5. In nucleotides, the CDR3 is TGTGCCAGTAGGGGGCGTGGGAACACTGAAGCTTTCTTT. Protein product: CASRGRGNTEAFF.

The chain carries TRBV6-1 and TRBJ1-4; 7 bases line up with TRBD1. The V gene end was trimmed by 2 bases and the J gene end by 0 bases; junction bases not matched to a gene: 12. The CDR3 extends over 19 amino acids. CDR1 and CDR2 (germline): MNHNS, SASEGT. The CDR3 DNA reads TGTGCCAGCAGTGAACGGGGGACAGCCAACTTTGCAACTAATGAAAAACTGTTTTTT. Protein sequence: CASSERGTANFATNEKLFF.

CDR3 DNA: TGTGCCAGCAGCCAACAAGGACTCAAGAACACCGGGGAGCTGTTTTTT. Translation gives CASSQQGLKNTGELFF. This chain uses TRBV2 with TRBJ2-2; possible D gene TRBD2, 5 bases. The CDR3 length is 16 residues. Germline V lookup: CDR1 SNHLY, CDR2 FYNNEI. The V end lost 6 bases, the J end lost 1 base, and 15 bases lay between the germline ends.

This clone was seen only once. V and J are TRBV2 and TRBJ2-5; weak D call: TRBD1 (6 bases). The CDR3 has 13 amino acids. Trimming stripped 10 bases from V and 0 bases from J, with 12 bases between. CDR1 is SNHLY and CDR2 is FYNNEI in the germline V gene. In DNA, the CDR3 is TGTGCCACCCACCGGGACAACCAAGAGACCCAGTACTTC. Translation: CATHRDNQETQYF.

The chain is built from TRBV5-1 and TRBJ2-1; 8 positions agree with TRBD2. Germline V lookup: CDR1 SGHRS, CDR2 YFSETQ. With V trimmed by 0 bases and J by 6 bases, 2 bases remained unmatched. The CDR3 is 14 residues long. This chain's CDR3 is CASSLGTSPNEQFF. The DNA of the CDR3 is TGCGCCAGCAGCTTGGGGACTAGCCCCAATGAGCAGTTCTTC.

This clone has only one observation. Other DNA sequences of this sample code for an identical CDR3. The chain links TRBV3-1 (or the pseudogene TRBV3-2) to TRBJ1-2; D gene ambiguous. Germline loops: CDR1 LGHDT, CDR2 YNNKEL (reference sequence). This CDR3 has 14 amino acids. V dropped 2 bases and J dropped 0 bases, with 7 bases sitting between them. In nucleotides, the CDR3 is TGTGCCAGCAGCCAAAGCGGAACTAACTATGGCTACACCTTC. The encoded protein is CASSQSGTNYGYTF.

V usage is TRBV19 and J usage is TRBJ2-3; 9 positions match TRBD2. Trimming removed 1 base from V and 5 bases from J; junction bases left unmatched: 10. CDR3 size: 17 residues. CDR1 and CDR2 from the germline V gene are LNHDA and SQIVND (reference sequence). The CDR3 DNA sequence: TGTGCCAGTAGTATAGCAGGTTTAGCGGGAGAACAAGATACGCAGTATTTT. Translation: CASSIAGLAGEQDTQYF.

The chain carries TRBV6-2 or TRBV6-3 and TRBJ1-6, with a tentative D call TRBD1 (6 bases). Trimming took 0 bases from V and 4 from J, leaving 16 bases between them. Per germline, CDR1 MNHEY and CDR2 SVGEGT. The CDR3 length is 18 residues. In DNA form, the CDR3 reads TGTGCCAGCAGTTACTCATCGGGGGGGCCTGCGTATAATTCACCCCTCCACTTT. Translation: CASSYSSGGPAYNSPLHF.

The CDR3 sequence: CASSPHPGSQETQYF. DNA of the CDR3: TGTGCCAGCAGCCCCCATCCGGGTAGCCAAGAGACCCAGTACTTC. The chain is built from TRBV7-2 and TRBJ2-5; D remains ambiguous. The CDR3 has 15 residues. Trimming removed 5 bases at V and 1 base at J, with 14 bases between. The germline gives CDR1 SGHTA, CDR2 FQGNSA.

As DNA, the CDR3 is TGTGCCAGCAGTTGGCATACGACAGGACCCGTGGAGCAGTACTTC. Translation: CASSWHTTGPVEQYF. V and J are TRBV6-2 or TRBV6-3 and TRBJ2-7, with a possible D match to TRBD1 (6 bases). Trimming cost V 4 bases and J 7 bases, with 20 bases left between them. The CDR3 has 15 amino acids. Germline CDR1 MNHEY, CDR2 SVGEGT.

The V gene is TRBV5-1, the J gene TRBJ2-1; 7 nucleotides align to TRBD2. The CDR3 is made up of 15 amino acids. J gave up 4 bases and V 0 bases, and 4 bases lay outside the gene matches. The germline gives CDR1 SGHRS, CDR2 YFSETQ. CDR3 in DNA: TGCGCCAGCAGCTTGGCTCTAGCGGCTTACAATGAGCAGTTCTTC. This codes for CASSLALAAYNEQFF.

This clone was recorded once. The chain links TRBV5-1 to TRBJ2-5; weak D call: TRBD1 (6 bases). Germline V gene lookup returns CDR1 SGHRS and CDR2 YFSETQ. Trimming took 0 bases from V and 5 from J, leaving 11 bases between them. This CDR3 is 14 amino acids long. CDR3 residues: CASSLATGYETQYF. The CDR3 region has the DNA TGCGCCAGCAGCTTGGCCACAGGGTACGAGACCCAGTACTTC.